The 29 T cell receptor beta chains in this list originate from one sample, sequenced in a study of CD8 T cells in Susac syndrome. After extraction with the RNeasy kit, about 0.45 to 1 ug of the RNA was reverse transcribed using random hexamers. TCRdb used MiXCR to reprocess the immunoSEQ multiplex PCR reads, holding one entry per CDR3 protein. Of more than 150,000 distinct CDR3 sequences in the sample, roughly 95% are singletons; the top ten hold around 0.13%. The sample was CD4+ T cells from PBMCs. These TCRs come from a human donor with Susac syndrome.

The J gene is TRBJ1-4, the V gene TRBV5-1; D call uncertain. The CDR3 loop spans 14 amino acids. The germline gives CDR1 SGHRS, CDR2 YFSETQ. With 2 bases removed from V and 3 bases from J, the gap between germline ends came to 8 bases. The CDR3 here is CASSFEKPNEKLFF. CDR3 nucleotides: TGCGCCAGCAGCTTCGAGAAGCCTAATGAAAAACTGTTTTTT.

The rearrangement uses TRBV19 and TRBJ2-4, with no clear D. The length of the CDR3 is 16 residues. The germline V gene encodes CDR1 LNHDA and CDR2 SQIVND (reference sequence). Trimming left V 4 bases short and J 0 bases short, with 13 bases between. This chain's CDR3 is CASSTGRELAKNIQYF. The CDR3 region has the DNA TGTGCCAGTAGTACCGGACGCGAGCTAGCCAAAAACATTCAGTACTTC.

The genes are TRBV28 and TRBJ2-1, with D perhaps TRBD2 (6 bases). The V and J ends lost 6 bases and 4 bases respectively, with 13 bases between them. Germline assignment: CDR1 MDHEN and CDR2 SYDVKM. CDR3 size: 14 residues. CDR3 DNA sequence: TGTGCCAGCAGATCAGGCGCGGGATACAATGAGCAGTTCTTC. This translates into CASRSGAGYNEQFF. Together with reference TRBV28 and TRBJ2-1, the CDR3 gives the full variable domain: DVKVTQSSRYLVKRTGEKVFLECVQDMDHENMFWYRQDPGLGLRLIYFSYDVKMKEKGDIPEGYSVSREKKERFSLILESASTNQTSMYLCASRSGAGYNEQFFGPGTRLTVL.

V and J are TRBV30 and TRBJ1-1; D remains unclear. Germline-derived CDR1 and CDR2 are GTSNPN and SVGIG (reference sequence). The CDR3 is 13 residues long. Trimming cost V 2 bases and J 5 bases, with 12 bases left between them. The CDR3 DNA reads TGTGCCTGGAGTCGATCGGGTCCGACTGAAGCTTTCTTT. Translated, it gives CAWSRSGPTEAFF.

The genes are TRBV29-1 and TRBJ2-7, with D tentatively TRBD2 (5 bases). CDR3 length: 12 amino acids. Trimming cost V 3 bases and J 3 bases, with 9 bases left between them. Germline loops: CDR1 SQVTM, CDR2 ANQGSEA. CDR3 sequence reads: CSVEVSGYEQYF. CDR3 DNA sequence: TGCAGCGTTGAGGTGAGCGGCTACGAGCAGTACTTC.

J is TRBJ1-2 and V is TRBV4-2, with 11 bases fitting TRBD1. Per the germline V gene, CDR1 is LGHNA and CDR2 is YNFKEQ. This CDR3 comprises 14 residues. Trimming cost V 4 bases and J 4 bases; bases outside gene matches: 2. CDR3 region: CASSRTGGSYGYTF. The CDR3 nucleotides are TGTGCCAGCAGCCGGACAGGGGGCAGCTATGGCTACACCTTC.

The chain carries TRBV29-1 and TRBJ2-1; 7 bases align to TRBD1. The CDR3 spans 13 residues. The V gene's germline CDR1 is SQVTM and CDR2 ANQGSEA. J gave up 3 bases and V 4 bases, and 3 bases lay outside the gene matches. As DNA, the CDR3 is TGCAGCGTTGGGCGACAGGGCTACAATGAGCAGTTCTTC. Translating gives CSVGRQGYNEQFF.

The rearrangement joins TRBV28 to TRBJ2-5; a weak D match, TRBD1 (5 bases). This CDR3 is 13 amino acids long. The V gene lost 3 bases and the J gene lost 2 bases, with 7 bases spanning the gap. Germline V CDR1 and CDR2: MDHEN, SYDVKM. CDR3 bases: TGTGCCAGCAGTTTGTCAGGGCAAGAGACCCAGTACTTC. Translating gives CASSLSGQETQYF. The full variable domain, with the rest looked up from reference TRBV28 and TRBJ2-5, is DVKVTQSSRYLVKRTGEKVFLECVQDMDHENMFWYRQDPGLGLRLIYFSYDVKMKEKGDIPEGYSVSREKKERFSLILESASTNQTSMYLCASSLSGQETQYFGPGTRLLVL.

This chain's CDR3 is CATSRGGGAGVADTQYF. The CDR3 DNA is TGTGCCACCAGCAGAGGGGGTGGAGCGGGGGTGGCAGATACGCAGTATTTT. The chain joins TRBV15 to TRBJ2-3, with TRBD2 matching 8 bases. V gave up 1 base and J gave up 4 bases; unmatched junction bases: 10. The germline CDR1 and CDR2 sequences are LNHNV and YYDKDF (reference sequence). The CDR3 extends over 17 amino acids. The full variable domain, rest sourced from reference TRBV15 and TRBJ2-3, is DAMVIQNPRYQVTQFGKPVTLSCSQTLNHNVMYWYQQKSSQAPKLLFHYYDKDFNNEADTPDNFQSRRPNTSFCFLDIRSPGLGDTAMYLCATSRGGGAGVADTQYFGPGTRLTVL.

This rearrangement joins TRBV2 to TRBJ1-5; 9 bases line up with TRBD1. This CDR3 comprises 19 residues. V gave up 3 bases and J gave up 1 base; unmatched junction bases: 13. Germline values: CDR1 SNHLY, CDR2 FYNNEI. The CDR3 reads CASSDLLGTGRLSNQPQHF. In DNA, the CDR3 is TGTGCCAGCAGTGATCTCCTCGGGACAGGGAGATTAAGCAATCAGCCCCAGCATTTT. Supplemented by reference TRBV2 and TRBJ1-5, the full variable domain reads EPEVTQTPSHQVTQMGQEVILRCVPISNHLYFYWYRQILGQKVEFLVSFYNNEISEKSEIFDDQFSVERPDGSNFTLKIRSTKLEDSAMYFCASSDLLGTGRLSNQPQHFGDGTRLSIL.

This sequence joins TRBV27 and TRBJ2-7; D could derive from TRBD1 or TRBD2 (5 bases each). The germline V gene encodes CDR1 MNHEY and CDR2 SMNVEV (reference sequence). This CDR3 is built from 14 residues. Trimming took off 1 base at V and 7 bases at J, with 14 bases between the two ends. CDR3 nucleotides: TGTGCCAGCAGTTTATTGGGTCGGGGCATGGAGCAGTACTTC. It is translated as CASSLLGRGMEQYF.

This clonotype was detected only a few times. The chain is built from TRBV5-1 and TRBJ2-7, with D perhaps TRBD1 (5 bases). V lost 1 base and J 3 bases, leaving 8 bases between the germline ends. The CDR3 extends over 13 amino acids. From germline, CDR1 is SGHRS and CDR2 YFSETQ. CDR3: CASSLLGDYEQYF. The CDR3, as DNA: TGCGCCAGCAGCTTGCTAGGGGACTACGAGCAGTACTTC.

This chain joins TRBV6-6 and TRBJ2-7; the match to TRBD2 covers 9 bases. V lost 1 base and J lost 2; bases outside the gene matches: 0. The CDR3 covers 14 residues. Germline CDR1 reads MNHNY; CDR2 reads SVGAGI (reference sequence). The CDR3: CASSYLAGAYEQYF. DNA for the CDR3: TGTGCCAGCAGTTACTTAGCGGGAGCCTACGAGCAGTACTTC.

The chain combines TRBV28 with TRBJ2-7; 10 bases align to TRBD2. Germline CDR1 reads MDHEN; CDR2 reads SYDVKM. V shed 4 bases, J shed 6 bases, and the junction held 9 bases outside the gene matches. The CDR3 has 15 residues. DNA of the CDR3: TGTGCCAGCAGTTCCCCCGGGACTAGCGTTGGCGAGCAGTACGTC. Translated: CASSSPGTSVGEQYV.

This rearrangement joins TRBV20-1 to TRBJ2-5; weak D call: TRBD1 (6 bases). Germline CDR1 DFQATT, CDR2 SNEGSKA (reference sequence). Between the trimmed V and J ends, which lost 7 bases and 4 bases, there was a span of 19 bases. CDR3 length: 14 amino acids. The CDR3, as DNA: TGCAGTGGGCTGGTGGGCGGACAGATAGAGACCCAGTACTTC. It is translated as CSGLVGGQIETQYF.

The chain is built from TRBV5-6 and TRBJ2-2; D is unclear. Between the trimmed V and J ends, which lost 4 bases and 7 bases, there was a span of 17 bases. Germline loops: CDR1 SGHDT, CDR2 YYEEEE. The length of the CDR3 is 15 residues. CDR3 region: CASSDVGSGFGELFF. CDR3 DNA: TGTGCCAGCAGCGATGTCGGATCGGGCTTCGGGGAGCTGTTTTTT.

The CDR3 loop reads CASEEVPKNIQYF. CDR3 nucleotide sequence: TGTGCCAGCGAGGAGGTCCCCAAAAACATTCAGTACTTC. The chain is built from TRBV28 and TRBJ2-4, with D possibly TRBD2 on 5 matching bases. This CDR3 comprises 13 residues. Trimming left V 8 bases short and J 2 bases short, with 10 bases between. Per germline, CDR1 MDHEN and CDR2 SYDVKM. Filled out from reference TRBV28 and TRBJ2-4, the complete variable domain reads DVKVTQSSRYLVKRTGEKVFLECVQDMDHENMFWYRQDPGLGLRLIYFSYDVKMKEKGDIPEGYSVSREKKERFSLILESASTNQTSMYLCASEEVPKNIQYFGAGTRLSVL.

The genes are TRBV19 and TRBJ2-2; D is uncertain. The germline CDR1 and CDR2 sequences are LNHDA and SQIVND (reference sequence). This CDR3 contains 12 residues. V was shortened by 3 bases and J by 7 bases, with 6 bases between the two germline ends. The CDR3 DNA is TGTGCCAGTAGTATGAGTAACGGGGAGCTGTTTTTT. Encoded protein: CASSMSNGELFF. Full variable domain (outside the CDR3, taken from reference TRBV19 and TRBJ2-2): DGGITQSPKYLFRKEGQNVTLSCEQNLNHDAMYWYRQDPGQGLRLIYYSQIVNDFQKGDIAEGYSVSREKKESFPLTVTSAQKNPTAFYLCASSMSNGELFFGEGSRLTVL.

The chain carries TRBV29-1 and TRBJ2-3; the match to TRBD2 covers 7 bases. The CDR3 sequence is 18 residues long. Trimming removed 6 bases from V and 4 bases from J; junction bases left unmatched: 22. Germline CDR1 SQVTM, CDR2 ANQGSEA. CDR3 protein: CSVQRRTSYEGGADTQYF. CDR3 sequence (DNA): TGCAGCGTCCAACGGCGGACTAGTTATGAGGGTGGGGCAGATACGCAGTATTTT.

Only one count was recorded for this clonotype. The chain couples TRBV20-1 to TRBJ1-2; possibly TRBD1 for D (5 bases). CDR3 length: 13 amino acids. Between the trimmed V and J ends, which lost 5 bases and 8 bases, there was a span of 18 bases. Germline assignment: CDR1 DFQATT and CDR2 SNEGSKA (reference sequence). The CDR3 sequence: CSARRSGKEGYTF. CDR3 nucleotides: TGCAGTGCTCGTAGGTCAGGGAAAGAGGGCTACACCTTC.

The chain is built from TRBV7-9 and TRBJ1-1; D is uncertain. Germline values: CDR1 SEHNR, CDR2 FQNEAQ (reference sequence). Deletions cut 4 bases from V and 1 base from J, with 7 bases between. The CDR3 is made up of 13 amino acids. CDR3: CASSSGENTEAFF. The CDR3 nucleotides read TGTGCCAGCAGCTCGGGTGAGAACACTGAAGCTTTCTTT.

In nucleotides, the CDR3 is TGTGCCAGCAGCCAAACCGGGTCCCCACAGTACTTC. Residues: CASSQTGSPQYF. The chain carries TRBV14 and TRBJ2-7; no firm D call. The V end was cut by 2 bases, the J end by 10 bases, with 12 bases between. This CDR3 region has 12 residues. The germline V gene encodes CDR1 SGHDN and CDR2 FVKESK.

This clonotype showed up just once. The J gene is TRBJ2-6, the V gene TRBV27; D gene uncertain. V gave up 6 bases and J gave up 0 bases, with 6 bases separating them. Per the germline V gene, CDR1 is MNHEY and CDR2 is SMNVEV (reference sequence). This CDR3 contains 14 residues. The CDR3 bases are TGTGCCAGCAGAAGAAGCTCTGGGGCCAACGTCCTGACTTTC. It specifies CASRRSSGANVLTF.

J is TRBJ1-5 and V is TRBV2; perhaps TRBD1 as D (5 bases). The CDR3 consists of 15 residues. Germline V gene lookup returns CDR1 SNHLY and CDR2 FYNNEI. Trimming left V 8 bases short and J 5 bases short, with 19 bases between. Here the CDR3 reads CASANQGRADQPQHF. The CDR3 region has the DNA TGTGCCAGCGCGAACCAGGGAAGGGCTGATCAGCCCCAGCATTTT. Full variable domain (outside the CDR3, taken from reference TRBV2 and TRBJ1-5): EPEVTQTPSHQVTQMGQEVILRCVPISNHLYFYWYRQILGQKVEFLVSFYNNEISEKSEIFDDQFSVERPDGSNFTLKIRSTKLEDSAMYFCASANQGRADQPQHFGDGTRLSIL.

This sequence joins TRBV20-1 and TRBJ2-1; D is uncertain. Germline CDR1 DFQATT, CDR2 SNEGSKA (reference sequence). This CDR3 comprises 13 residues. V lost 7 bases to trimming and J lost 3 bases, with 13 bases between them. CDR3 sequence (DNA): TGCAGTGTACCCGAGACTCTCTACAATGAGCAGTTCTTC. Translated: CSVPETLYNEQFF.

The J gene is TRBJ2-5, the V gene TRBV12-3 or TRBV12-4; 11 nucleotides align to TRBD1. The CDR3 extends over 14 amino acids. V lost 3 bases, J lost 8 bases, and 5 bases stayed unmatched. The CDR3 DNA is TGTGCCAGCAGTTTCTCCGGGACAGGGGGAACCCAGTACTTC. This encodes CASSFSGTGGTQYF.

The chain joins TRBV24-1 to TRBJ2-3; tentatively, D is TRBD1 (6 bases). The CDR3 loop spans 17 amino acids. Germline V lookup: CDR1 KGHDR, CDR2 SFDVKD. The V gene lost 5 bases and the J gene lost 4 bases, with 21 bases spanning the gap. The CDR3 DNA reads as TGTGCCACCAGTGGGCCTATCCAGGACAGAAACCCAGATACGCAGTATTTT. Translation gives CATSGPIQDRNPDTQYF.

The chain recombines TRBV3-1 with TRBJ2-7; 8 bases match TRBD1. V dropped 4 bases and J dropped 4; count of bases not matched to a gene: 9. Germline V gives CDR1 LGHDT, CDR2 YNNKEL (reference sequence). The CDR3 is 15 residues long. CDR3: CASSPPGQAQYEQYF. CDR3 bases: TGTGCCAGCAGCCCACCGGGACAGGCCCAGTACGAGCAGTACTTC.

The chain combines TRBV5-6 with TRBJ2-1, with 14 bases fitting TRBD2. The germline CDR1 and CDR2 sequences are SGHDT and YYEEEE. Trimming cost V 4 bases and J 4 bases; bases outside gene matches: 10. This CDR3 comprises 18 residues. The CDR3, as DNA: TGTGCCAGCAGCCCTCGACTAGCGGGGGGGAAGAAGTACAATGAGCAGTTCTTC. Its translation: CASSPRLAGGKKYNEQFF.